A selection of T cell receptor beta chains follows, all from one sample in a study of CD8+ T cells in alopecia areata. The method was immunoSEQ multiplex PCR; TCRdb's version includes in-frame clones alone and lacks a portion of them. This table holds approximately 150,000 clones, about three fifths found once. Material: CD4+ T cells sorted from blood. The receptors here all came from a human donor in good health. Each CDR3 is given with its conserved first and last residue. D genes are given only for firm matches. Size values are once, few and many counts, or a class for expanded clones, and some rows have none.

v_call,clone_size,d_call,j_call,cdr3_length,cdr3_aa,cdr3_nt
TRBV18,.,.,TRBJ1-5,13,CASSPGKNQPQHF,TGTGCCAGCTCACCAGGGAAGAATCAGCCCCAGCATTTT
TRBV30,few,TRBD1,TRBJ1-5,15,CAWSVPSQGARPQHF,TGTGCCTGGAGTGTACCATCGCAGGGGGCAAGGCCCCAGCATTTT
TRBV4-2,.,.,TRBJ2-1,16,CASSQTPGWELNEQFF,TGTGCCAGCAGCCAAACCCCCGGTTGGGAGTTGAATGAGCAGTTCTTC
TRBV2,few,.,TRBJ2-1,14,CASTKGSSYNEQFF,TGTGCCAGCACGAAGGGGAGTTCCTACAATGAGCAGTTCTTC
TRBV9,.,.,TRBJ1-2,12,CASSSRTYGYTF,TGTGCCAGCAGCTCGAGGACCTATGGCTACACCTTC
TRBV29-1,.,.,TRBJ2-2,13,CSVSYRVNGELFF,TGCAGCGTTTCCTACAGGGTCAACGGGGAGCTGTTTTTT
TRBV28,.,.,TRBJ1-1,12,CASKTLNTEAFF,TGTGCCAGCAAGACTCTGAACACTGAAGCTTTCTTT
TRBV30,.,.,TRBJ2-3,15,CAWGGDVTSTDTQYF,TGTGCCTGGGGAGGGGATGTTACTAGCACAGATACGCAGTATTTT
TRBV28,.,.,TRBJ2-5,14,CASSPEWGQVAQYF,TGTGCCAGCAGCCCCGAGTGGGGCCAGGTGGCCCAGTACTTC
TRBV29-1,once,TRBD1,TRBJ2-5,14,CSAGQGGYQETQYF,TGCAGCGCCGGACAGGGGGGGTACCAAGAGACCCAGTACTTC
TRBV5-7,.,.,TRBJ2-3,17,CASSLRWGRGDTDTQYF,TGTGCCAGCAGCTTGCGATGGGGAAGGGGGGACACAGATACGCAGTATTTT
TRBV5-8,few,.,TRBJ2-7,15,CASSRNRDGTYEQYF,TGTGCCAGCAGCAGAAACCGGGACGGCACCTACGAGCAGTACTTC
TRBV30,few,.,TRBJ1-1,13,CAWSRQGVTEAFF,TGTGCCTGGAGTAGGCAGGGTGTGACTGAAGCTTTCTTT
TRBV29-1,.,TRBD2,TRBJ2-5,14,CSVPVAGGLETQYF,TGCAGCGTTCCAGTAGCGGGAGGGCTTGAGACCCAGTACTTC
TRBV9,.,TRBD1,TRBJ2-2,15,CASSVGQGNTGELFF,TGTGCCAGCAGCGTAGGACAGGGTAACACCGGGGAGCTGTTTTTT
TRBV29-1,.,TRBD2,TRBJ2-3,15,CSVDAGGIFVYTQYF,TGCAGCGTTGACGCGGGGGGGATATTCGTATATACGCAGTATTTT
TRBV5-1,.,TRBD2,TRBJ2-7,15,CASSGPAGGSYEQYF,TGCGCCAGCAGCGGGCCCGCGGGAGGCTCCTACGAGCAGTACTTC
TRBV29-1,few,.,TRBJ2-4,14,CSVDLGQGGDIQYF,TGCAGCGTTGACCTAGGACAGGGAGGGGACATTCAGTACTTC
TRBV27,.,TRBD1,TRBJ2-7,15,CASSLRTGIPYEQYF,TGTGCCAGCAGTTTAAGGACAGGGATCCCCTACGAGCAGTACTTC
TRBV7-2,.,TRBD2,TRBJ2-1,16,CASSPTTSGRAREQFF,TGTGCCAGCAGCCCAACGACTAGCGGGAGGGCGCGTGAGCAGTTCTTC
TRBV2,.,.,TRBJ2-2,15,CASRWRARNTGELFF,TGTGCCAGCAGGTGGAGGGCGAGGAACACCGGGGAGCTGTTTTTT
TRBV5-1,few,.,TRBJ2-1,16,CASSLGPGVVSYEQFF,TGCGCCAGCAGCTTGGGACCTGGCGTGGTAAGCTATGAGCAGTTCTTC